This TCR beta chain stems from a study of response to subunit inactivated influenza vaccine. CDR3 length equals 15 residues. Trimming took off 2 bases at V and 0 bases at J, with 10 bases between the two ends. From the RT-PCR reads, TCRdb called clonotypes with MiXCR, one entry per CDR3 protein. This table holds around 850,000 distinct CDR3 sequences, around 18% found once. The J gene is TRBJ1-2, the V gene TRBV12-3 or TRBV12-4; D not certain. The receptor was derived from a man aged 50 to 60 who received an inactivated influenza vaccine. Specimen: PBMCs from blood, collected 5 to 6 days after vaccination. The CDR3 DNA is TGTGCCAGCAGTTTAAGTCGCGTTACTAACTATGGCTACACCTTC. Translation gives CASSLSRVTNYGYTF.